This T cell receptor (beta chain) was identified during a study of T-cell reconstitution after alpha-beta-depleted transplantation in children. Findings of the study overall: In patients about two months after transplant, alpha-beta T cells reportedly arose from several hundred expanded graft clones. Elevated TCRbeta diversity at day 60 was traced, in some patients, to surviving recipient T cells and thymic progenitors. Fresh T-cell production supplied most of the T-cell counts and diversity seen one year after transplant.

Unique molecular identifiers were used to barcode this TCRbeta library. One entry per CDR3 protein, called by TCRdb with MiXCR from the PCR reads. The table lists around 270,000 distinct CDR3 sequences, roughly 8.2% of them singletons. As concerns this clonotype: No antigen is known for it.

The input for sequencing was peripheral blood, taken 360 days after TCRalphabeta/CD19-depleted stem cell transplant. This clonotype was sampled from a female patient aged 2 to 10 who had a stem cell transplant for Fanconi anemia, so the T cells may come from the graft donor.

This chain's CDR3 is CASSLEQGKQPQHF. CDR3 DNA: TGTGCCAGCAGTTTAGAACAGGGAAAGCAGCCCCAGCATTTT. The genes are TRBV28 and TRBJ1-5; possible D gene TRBD1, 6 bases. Between the trimmed V and J ends, which lost 2 bases and 7 bases, there was a span of 12 bases. This CDR3 contains 14 residues. Germline-derived CDR1 and CDR2 are MDHEN and SYDVKM.